One sample yielded the 16 T cell receptor beta chains listed below, sequenced in a study of metastatic and nonmetastatic thyroid tumors. TCRdb reanalyzed the PCR reads via MiXCR. The profile shows approximately 10,000 clones, roughly 21% of them singletons. Each patient came to thyroid surgery without any prior treatment (of any kind). The specimen sequenced was adjacent normal tissue. These receptors came from a female donor with papillary thyroid cancer or a benign thyroid nodule (not recorded which). Some clones in this sample may be carry-over from other donors' samples.

This sequence joins TRBV7-2 and TRBJ2-1, with TRBD2 matching 7 bases. Trimming took 0 bases from V and 4 from J; bases not matched to a gene: 3. This CDR3 is 15 amino acids long. The germline gives CDR1 SGHTA, CDR2 FQGNSA. CDR3 sequence reads: CASSLAAGAYNEQFF. The CDR3 coding sequence is TGTGCCAGCAGCTTAGCGGCGGGAGCATACAATGAGCAGTTCTTC.

The chain recombines TRBV5-1 with TRBJ2-1; TRBD1 might be the D (6 bases). V was clipped by 3 bases and J by 0 bases, with 13 bases between them. The length of the CDR3 is 16 residues. CDR1 and CDR2 from the germline V gene are SGHRS and YFSETQ. CDR3 loop: CASSSSGTSSYNEQFF. The CDR3 DNA reads as TGCGCCAGCAGCTCATCCGGGACAAGCTCCTACAATGAGCAGTTCTTC. Full variable domain (remainder filled in from reference TRBV5-1 and TRBJ2-1): KAGVTQTPRYLIKTRGQQVTLSCSPISGHRSVSWYQQTPGQGLQFLFEYFSETQRNKGNFPGRFSGRQFSNSRSEMNVSTLELGDSALYLCASSSSGTSSYNEQFFGPGTRLTVL.

J is TRBJ2-1 and V is TRBV7-9; D unresolved. V lost 4 bases and J lost 8, with 15 bases in between. CDR3 length: 14 amino acids. Germline CDR1 is SEHNR and CDR2 is FQNEAQ (reference sequence). The CDR3 here is CASSSRTTFYEQFF. CDR3 in DNA: TGTGCCAGCAGCTCCCGTACCACTTTTTATGAGCAGTTCTTC.

The chain uses TRBV2 and TRBJ1-2; 7 bases match TRBD1. The CDR3 loop spans 13 amino acids. Unmatched junction bases numbered 4, after V lost 3 bases and J lost 6 bases. Germline V lookup: CDR1 SNHLY, CDR2 FYNNEI. The CDR3: CASSDGDSHGYTF. DNA of the CDR3: TGTGCCAGCAGTGACGGGGACAGCCATGGCTACACCTTC.

This clone ranks as medium-sized. The V and J genes are TRBV6-5 and TRBJ2-1; 9 positions match TRBD2. CDR3 length: 17 amino acids. V shed 0 bases, J shed 0 bases, and the junction held 3 bases outside the gene matches. The V gene's germline CDR1 is MNHEY and CDR2 SVGAGI. CDR3 sequence: CASSYSPSGTSYNEQFF. The CDR3, as DNA: TGTGCCAGCAGTTACTCCCCTAGCGGGACCTCCTACAATGAGCAGTTCTTC.

This clone has just one count. An end of the junction does not agree with germline; a read error may underlie this. The chain couples TRBV27 to TRBJ1-2; D not certain. Germline V gene sequence: CDR1 MNHEY, CDR2 SMNVEV (reference sequence). The CDR3 has 14 amino acids. The chain's CDR3 is CASIPGPINYVYTF. In DNA, the CDR3 is TGTGCCAGCATCCCTGGGCCGATAAACTATGTCTACACCTTC.

This clone qualifies as medium-sized. The rearrangement uses TRBV12-3 or TRBV12-4 and TRBJ2-7, with D tentatively TRBD1 (6 bases). Deletions cut 5 bases from V and 1 base from J, with 12 bases between. The CDR3 is made up of 14 amino acids. The CDR3 reads CASSKGDISYEQYF. CDR3 DNA: TGTGCCAGCAGTAAAGGGGACATTTCCTACGAGCAGTACTTC.

This sequence joins TRBV12-3 or TRBV12-4 and TRBJ1-5; possibly TRBD1 for D (6 bases). This CDR3 contains 15 residues. The V and J ends lost 5 bases and 3 bases respectively, with 14 bases between them. The CDR3, as DNA: TGTGCCAGCAGTATAGGGGGGGGCCTCAATCAGCCCCAGCATTTT. It specifies CASSIGGGLNQPQHF.

The chain links TRBV9 to TRBJ2-1, with D tentatively TRBD1 or TRBD2 (5 bases each). The germline V gene encodes CDR1 SGDLS and CDR2 YYNGEE. The V and J ends lost 3 bases and 2 bases respectively, with 12 bases between them. This CDR3 region has 15 residues. The CDR3: CASSARDAAYNEQFF. CDR3 nucleotide sequence: TGTGCCAGCAGCGCTCGGGACGCAGCCTACAATGAGCAGTTCTTC.

On this clone: An end of the junction differs from the germline gene, which may be a read error. V and J are TRBV9 and TRBJ2-3, with a weak D call TRBD1 (5 bases). The germline CDR1 and CDR2 sequences are SGDLS and YYNGEE. This CDR3 has 13 amino acids. Here the CDR3 reads CASSVEVTDTRYF. The CDR3 coding sequence is TGTGCCAGCAGCGTAGAAGTGACAGATACGCGGTATTTT.

This clone turned up a few times. The conserved final phenylalanine or tryptophan is absent from the CDR3, which likely points to a read error. The V and J genes are TRBV27 and TRBJ2-7, with D hard to call. Germline V gene data show CDR1 as MNHEY and CDR2 as SMNVEV (reference sequence). The CDR3 runs 12 residues. V dropped 6 bases and J dropped 3 bases, with 9 bases sitting between them. In nucleotides, the CDR3 is TGTGCCAGCAGCGGCGGTGGCTACGAGCAGTACCTC. Encoded protein: CASSGGGYEQYL.

By sample share, this clone is medium-sized. This rearrangement joins TRBV7-2 to TRBJ2-7, with D unresolved. Germline-derived CDR1 and CDR2 are SGHTA and FQGNSA. V was shortened by 4 bases and J by 2 bases, with 12 bases between the two germline ends. The CDR3 length is 14 residues. CDR3 sequence (DNA): TGTGCCAGCAGCTCCACAAGGCCCGCCTACGAGCAGTACTTC. This encodes CASSSTRPAYEQYF.

This clone was recorded at least ten times. The chain combines TRBV20-1 with TRBJ2-6; 7 bases are a match to TRBD1. Germline CDR1 DFQATT, CDR2 SNEGSKA (reference sequence). The CDR3 sequence is 18 residues long. V shed 1 base, J shed 1 base, and the junction held 10 bases outside the gene matches. The CDR3: CSARARAKGASGANVLTF. The CDR3 nucleotides are TGCAGTGCTAGAGCCCGGGCTAAGGGGGCGTCTGGGGCCAACGTCCTGACTTTC.

This clone was counted ten times or more. The chain is built from TRBV18 and TRBJ1-4, with a weak D call TRBD1 (5 bases). The length of the CDR3 is 17 residues. CDR1 and CDR2 (germline): KGHSH, LQKENI. V was pared by 3 bases and J by 0 bases, with 14 bases between. Here the CDR3 reads CASSPRDEPATNEKLFF. DNA of the CDR3: TGTGCCAGCTCACCCCGGGACGAACCGGCAACTAATGAAAAACTGTTTTTT.

This clone is termed medium-sized. The genes are TRBV7-8 and TRBJ2-7; tentative D call: TRBD1 (6 bases). The V gene's germline CDR1 is SGHVS and CDR2 FQNEAQ. V gave up 4 bases and J gave up 1 base, with 14 bases separating them. The CDR3 is 15 amino acids. The chain's CDR3 is CASSYYGTTSYEQYF. CDR3 bases: TGTGCCAGCAGCTACTACGGGACAACATCCTACGAGCAGTACTTC.

This clone has at least ten counts. V usage is TRBV5-1 and J usage is TRBJ2-1, with 8 bases lining up with TRBD1. The germline CDR1 and CDR2 sequences are SGHRS and YFSETQ. The CDR3 loop spans 15 amino acids. J gave up 3 bases and V 3 bases, and 5 bases lay outside the gene matches. The CDR3 nucleotides are TGCGCCAGCAGCTCGACAGGGGACTTCTACAATGAGCAGTTCTTC. Translating it yields CASSSTGDFYNEQFF. Variable domain in full (rest from reference TRBV5-1 and TRBJ2-1): KAGVTQTPRYLIKTRGQQVTLSCSPISGHRSVSWYQQTPGQGLQFLFEYFSETQRNKGNFPGRFSGRQFSNSRSEMNVSTLELGDSALYLCASSSTGDFYNEQFFGPGTRLTVL.